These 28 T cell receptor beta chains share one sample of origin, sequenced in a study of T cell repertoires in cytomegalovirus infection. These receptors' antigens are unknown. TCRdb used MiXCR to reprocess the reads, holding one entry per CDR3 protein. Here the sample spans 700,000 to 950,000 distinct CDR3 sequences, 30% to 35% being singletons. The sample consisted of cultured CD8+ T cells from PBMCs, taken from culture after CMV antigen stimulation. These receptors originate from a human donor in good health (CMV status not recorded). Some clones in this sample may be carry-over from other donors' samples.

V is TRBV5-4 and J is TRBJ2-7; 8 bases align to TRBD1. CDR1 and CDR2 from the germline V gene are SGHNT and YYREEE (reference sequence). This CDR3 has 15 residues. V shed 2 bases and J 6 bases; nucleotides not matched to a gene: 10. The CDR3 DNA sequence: TGTGCCAGCAGCTTTCTACTGGGACAGGATTTCGAGCAGTACTTC. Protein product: CASSFLLGQDFEQYF. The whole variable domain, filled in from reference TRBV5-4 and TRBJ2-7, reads ETGVTQSPTHLIKTRGQQVTLRCSSQSGHNTVSWYQQALGQGPQFIFQYYREEENGRGNFPPRFSGLQFPNYSSELNVNALELDDSALYLCASSFLLGQDFEQYFGPGTRLTVT.

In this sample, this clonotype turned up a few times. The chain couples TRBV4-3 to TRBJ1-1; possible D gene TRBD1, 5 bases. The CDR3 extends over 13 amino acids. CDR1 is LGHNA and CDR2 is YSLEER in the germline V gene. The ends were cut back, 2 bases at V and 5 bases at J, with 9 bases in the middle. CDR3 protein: CASSQRGATEAFF. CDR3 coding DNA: TGCGCCAGCAGCCAACGAGGGGCAACTGAAGCTTTCTTT.

The DNA for the CDR3 is TGCAGTGCTAGGGGGGGAGGGAGTACCTACAATGAGCAGTTCTTC. It specifies CSARGGGSTYNEQFF. This sequence joins TRBV20-1 and TRBJ2-1, with TRBD2 matching over 7 bases. The CDR3 is 15 amino acids. V shed 3 bases and J 2 bases; nucleotides not matched to a gene: 7. Germline values: CDR1 DFQATT, CDR2 SNEGSKA (reference sequence).

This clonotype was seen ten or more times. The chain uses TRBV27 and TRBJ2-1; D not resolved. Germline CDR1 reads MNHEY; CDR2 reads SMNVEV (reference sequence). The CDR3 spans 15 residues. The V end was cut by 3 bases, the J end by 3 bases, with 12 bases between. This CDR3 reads CASSLVKGLYNEQFF. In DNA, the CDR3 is TGTGCCAGCAGTTTGGTAAAGGGCCTCTACAATGAGCAGTTCTTC.

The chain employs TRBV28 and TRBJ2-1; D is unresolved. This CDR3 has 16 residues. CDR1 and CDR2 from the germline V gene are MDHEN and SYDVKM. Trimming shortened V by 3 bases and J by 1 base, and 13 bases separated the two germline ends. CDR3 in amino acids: CASSFFDIRSYNEQFF. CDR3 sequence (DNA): TGTGCCAGCAGTTTCTTCGATATTCGGTCCTACAATGAGCAGTTCTTC.

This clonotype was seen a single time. The CDR3 sequence is CASSPHGTYEQYF. DNA for the CDR3: TGTGCCAGCAGCCCACATGGTACCTACGAGCAGTACTTC. The chain uses TRBV12-3 or TRBV12-4 and TRBJ2-7; D unclear. With 6 bases removed from V and 2 bases from J, the gap between germline ends came to 11 bases. This CDR3 contains 13 residues.

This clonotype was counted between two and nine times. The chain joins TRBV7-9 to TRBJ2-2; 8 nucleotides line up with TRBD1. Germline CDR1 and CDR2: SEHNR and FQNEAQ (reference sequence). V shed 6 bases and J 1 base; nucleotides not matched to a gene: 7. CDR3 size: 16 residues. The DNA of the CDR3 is TGTGCCAGCAGGCCCTTACAGGGGGAGAACACCGGGGAGCTGTTTTTT. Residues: CASRPLQGENTGELFF.

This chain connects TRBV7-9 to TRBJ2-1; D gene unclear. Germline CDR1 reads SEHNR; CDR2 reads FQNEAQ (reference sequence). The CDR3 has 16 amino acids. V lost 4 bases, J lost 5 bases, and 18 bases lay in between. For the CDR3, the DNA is TGTGCCAGCAGCTCCTCCCCTGGGGAACGGGACAATGAGCAGTTCTTC. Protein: CASSSSPGERDNEQFF.

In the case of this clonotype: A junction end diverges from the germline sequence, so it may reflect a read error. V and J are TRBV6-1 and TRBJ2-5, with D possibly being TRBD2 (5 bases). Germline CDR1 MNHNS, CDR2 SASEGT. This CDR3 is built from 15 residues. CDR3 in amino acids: CASGEAANSYLTQYF. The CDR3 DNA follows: TGTGCCAGCGGTGAAGCGGCTAATTCTTATCTGACCCAGTACTTC.

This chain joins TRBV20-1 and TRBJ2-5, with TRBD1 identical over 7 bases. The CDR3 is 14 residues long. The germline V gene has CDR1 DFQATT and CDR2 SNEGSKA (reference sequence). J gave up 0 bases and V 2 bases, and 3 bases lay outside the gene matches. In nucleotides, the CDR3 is TGCAGTGCTAGATACGACAGGGACCAAGAGACCCAGTACTTC. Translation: CSARYDRDQETQYF.

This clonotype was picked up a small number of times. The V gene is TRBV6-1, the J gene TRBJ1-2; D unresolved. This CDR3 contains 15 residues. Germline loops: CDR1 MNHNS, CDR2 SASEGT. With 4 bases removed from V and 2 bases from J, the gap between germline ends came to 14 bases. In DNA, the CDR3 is TGTGCCAGCAGTGCACTCCGGACCGAGAACTATGGCTACACCTTC. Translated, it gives CASSALRTENYGYTF.

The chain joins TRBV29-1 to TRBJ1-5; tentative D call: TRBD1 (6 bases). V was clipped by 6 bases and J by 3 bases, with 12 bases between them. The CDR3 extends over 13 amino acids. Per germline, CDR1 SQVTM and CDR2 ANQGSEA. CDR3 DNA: TGCAGCGTCGTACAGGGCACCAATCAGCCCCAGCATTTT. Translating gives CSVVQGTNQPQHF.

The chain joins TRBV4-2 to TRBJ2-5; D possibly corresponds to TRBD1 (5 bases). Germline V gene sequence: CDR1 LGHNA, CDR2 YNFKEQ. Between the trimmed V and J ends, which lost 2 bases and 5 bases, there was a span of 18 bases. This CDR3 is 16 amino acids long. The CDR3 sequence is CASSQPLDNEKETQYF. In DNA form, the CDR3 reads TGTGCCAGCAGCCAACCCCTGGACAACGAGAAGGAGACCCAGTACTTC.

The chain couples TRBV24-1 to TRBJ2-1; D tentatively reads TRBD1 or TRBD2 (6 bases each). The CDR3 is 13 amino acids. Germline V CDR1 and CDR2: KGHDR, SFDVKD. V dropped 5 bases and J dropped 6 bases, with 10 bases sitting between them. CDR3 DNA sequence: TGTGCCACCAGTGTTGGAGGGGGCAATGAGCAGTTCTTC. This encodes CATSVGGGNEQFF.

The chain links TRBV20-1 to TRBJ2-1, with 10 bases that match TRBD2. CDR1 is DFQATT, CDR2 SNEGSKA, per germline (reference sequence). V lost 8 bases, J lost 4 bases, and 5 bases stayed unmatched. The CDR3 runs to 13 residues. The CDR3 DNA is TGCAGTCTTAGCGGGGGGCTATACAATGAGCAGTTCTTC. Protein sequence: CSLSGGLYNEQFF.

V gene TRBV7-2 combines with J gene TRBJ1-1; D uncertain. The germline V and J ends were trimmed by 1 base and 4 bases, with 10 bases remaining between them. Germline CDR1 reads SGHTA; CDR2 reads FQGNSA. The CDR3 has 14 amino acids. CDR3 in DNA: TGTGCCAGCAGCTTAGTAGATGGTGCCACTGAAGCTTTCTTT. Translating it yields CASSLVDGATEAFF.

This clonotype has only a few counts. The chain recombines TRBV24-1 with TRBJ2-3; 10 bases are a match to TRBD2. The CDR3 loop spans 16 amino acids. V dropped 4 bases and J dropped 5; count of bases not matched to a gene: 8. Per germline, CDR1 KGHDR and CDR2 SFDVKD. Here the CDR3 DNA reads TGTGCCACCAGTGAACAAGGGACTAGCGTTGAAGATACGCAGTATTTT. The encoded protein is CATSEQGTSVEDTQYF.

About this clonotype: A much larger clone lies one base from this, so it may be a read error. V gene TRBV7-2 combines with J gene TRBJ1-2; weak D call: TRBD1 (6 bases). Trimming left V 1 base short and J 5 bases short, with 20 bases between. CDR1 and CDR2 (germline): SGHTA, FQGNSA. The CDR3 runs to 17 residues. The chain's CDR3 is CASSLEGERGARYGYTF. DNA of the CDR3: TGTGCCAGCAGCTTAGAGGGGGAAAGGGGGGCACGGTATGGCTACACCTTC.

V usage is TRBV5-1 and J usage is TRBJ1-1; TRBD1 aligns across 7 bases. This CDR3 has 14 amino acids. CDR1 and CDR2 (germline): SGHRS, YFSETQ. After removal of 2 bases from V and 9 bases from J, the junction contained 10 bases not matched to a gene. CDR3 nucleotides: TGCGCCAGCAGCTTAGAGGGGGCTGATTTAAAAGCTTTCTTT. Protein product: CASSLEGADLKAFF.

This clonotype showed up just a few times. CDR3 bases: TGTGCCAGCATCGGCGGAACCGGGGAGCTGTTTTTT. This gives the protein CASIGGTGELFF. This sequence joins TRBV6-1 and TRBJ2-2, with D unclear. CDR1 is MNHNS and CDR2 is SASEGT in the germline V gene. V lost 7 bases to trimming and J lost 5 bases, with 8 bases between them. This CDR3 is built from 12 residues.

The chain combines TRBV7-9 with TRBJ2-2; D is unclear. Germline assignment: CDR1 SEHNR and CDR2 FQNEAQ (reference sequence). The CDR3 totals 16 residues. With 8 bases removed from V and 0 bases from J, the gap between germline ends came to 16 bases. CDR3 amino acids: CASPPPPASNTGELFF. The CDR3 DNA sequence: TGTGCCAGCCCCCCTCCCCCGGCCTCGAACACCGGGGAGCTGTTTTTT. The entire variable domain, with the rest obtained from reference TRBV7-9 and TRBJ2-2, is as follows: DTGVSQNPRHKITKRGQNVTFRCDPISEHNRLYWYRQTLGQGPEFLTYFQNEAQLEKSRLLSDRFSAERPKGSFSTLEIQRTEQGDSAMYLCASPPPPASNTGELFFGEGSRLTVL.

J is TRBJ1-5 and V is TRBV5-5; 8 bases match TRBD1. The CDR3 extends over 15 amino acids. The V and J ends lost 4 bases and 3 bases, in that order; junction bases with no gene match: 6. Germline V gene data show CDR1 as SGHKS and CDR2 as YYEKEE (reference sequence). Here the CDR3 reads CASSKGTGYNQPQHF. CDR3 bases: TGTGCCAGCAGCAAGGGGACAGGATACAATCAGCCCCAGCATTTT.

The CDR3 nucleotides are TGTGCCACCAGTGAAGCAGTCAGGATCTATGGCTACACCTTC. This encodes CATSEAVRIYGYTF. This chain joins TRBV24-1 and TRBJ1-2, with D uncertain. The CDR3 is 14 residues long. Trimming stripped 4 bases from V and 4 bases from J, with 12 bases between. CDR1 is KGHDR and CDR2 is SFDVKD in the germline V gene.

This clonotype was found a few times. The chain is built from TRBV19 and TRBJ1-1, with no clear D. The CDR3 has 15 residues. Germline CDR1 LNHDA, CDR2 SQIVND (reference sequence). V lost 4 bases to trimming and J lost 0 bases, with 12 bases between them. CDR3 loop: CASSKVGGLNTEAFF. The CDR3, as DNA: TGTGCCAGTAGTAAGGTGGGCGGCCTGAACACTGAAGCTTTCTTT.

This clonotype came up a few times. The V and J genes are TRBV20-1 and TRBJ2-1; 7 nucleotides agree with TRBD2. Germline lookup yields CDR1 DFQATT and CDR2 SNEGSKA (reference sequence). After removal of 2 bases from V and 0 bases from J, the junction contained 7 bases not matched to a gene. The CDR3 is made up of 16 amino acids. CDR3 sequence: CSARSPGTTSYNEQFF. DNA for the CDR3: TGCAGTGCTAGATCGCCTGGGACTACCTCCTACAATGAGCAGTTCTTC.

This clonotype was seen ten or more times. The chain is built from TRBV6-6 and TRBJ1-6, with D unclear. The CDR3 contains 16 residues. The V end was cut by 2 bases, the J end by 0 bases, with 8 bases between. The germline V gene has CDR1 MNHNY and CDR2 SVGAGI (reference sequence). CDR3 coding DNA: TGTGCCAGCAGTTACAGCCTCAGCTCCTATAATTCACCCCTCCACTTT. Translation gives CASSYSLSSYNSPLHF.

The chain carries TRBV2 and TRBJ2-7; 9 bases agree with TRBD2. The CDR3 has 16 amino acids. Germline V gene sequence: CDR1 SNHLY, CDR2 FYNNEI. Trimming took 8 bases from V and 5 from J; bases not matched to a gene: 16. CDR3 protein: CASYLRLAGGQNEQYF. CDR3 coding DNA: TGTGCCAGCTACCTTCGACTGGCGGGGGGGCAGAACGAGCAGTACTTC.

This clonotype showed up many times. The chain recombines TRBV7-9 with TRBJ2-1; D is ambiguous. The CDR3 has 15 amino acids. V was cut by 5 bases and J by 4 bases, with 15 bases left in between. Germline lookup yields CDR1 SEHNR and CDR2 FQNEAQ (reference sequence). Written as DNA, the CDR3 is TGTGCCAGCAGCCCCGCTGGCGGTTCATACAATGAGCAGTTCTTC. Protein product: CASSPAGGSYNEQFF.